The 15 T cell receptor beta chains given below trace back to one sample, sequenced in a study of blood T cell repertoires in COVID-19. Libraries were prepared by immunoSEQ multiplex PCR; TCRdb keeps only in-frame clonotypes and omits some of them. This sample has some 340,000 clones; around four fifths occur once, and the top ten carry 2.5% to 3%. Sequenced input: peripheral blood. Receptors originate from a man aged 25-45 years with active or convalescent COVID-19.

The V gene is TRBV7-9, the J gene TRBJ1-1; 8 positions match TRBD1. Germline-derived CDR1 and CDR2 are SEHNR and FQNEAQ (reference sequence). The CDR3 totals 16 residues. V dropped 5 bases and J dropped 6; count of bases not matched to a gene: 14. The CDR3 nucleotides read TGTGCCAGCAGCCCTCGGACAGGGTTTAAGGTGGCTGAAGCTTTCTTT. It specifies CASSPRTGFKVAEAFF.

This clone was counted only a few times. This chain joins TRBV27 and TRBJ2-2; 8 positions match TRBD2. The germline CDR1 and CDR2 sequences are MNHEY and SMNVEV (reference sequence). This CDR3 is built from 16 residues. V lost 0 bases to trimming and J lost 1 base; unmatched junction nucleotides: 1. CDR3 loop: CASSLSRGVNTGELFF. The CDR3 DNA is TGTGCCAGCAGTTTATCGCGGGGGGTGAACACCGGGGAGCTGTTTTTT.

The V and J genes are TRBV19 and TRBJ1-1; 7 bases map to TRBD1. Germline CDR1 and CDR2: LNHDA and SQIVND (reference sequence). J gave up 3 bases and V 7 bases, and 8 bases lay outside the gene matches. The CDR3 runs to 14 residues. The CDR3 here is CASTDRVDDTEAFF. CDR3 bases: TGTGCCAGTACTGACAGGGTGGATGACACTGAAGCTTTCTTT.

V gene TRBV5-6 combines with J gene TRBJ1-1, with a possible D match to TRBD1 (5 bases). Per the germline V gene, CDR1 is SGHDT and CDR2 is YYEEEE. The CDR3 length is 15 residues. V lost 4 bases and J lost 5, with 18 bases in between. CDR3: CASSPSGGWGTEAFF. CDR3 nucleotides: TGTGCCAGCAGCCCCAGCGGGGGGTGGGGAACTGAAGCTTTCTTT.

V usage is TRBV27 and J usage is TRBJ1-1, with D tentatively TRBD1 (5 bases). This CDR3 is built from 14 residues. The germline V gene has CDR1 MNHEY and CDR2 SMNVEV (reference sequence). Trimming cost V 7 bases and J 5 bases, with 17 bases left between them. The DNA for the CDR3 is TGTGCCAGCAAAACCGGCGGGGGAGGAACTGAAGCTTTCTTT. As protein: CASKTGGGGTEAFF.

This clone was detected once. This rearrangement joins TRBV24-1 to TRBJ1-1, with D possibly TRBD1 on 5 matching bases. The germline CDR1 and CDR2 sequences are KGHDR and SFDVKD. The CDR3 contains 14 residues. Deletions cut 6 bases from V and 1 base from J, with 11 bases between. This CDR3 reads CATSSPTENTEAFF. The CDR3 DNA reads TGTGCCACCAGTTCCCCGACAGAGAACACTGAAGCTTTCTTT.

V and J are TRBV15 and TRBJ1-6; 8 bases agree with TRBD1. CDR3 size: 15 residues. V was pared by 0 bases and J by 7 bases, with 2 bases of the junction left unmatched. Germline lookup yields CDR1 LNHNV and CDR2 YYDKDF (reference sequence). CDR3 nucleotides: TGTGCCACCAGCAGAGAAAGACAGGGGAATTCACCCCTCCACTTT. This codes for CATSRERQGNSPLHF.

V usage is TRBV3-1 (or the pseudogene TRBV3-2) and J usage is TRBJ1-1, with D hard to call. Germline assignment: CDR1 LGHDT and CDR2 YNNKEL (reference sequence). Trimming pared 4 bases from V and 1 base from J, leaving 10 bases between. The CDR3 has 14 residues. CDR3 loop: CASSPTSGNTEAFF. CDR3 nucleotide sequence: TGTGCCAGCAGCCCCACTAGTGGGAACACTGAAGCTTTCTTT.

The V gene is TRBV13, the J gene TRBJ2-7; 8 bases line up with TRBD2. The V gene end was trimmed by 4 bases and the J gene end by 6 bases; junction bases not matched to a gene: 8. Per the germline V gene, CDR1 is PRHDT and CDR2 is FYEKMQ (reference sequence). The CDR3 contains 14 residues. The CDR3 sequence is CASSSGGAGVEQYF. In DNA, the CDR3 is TGTGCCAGCAGCTCGGGGGGGGCTGGGGTCGAGCAGTACTTC.

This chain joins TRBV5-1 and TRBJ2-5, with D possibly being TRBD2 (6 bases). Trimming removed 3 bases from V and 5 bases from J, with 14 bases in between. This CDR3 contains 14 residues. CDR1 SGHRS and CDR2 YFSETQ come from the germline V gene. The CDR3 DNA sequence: TGCGCCAGCAGCTCCGGGGGAGGTTCGGAGACCCAGTACTTC. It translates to CASSSGGGSETQYF.

The CDR3 DNA reads as TGTGCCAGCGGCTCCACAGTAAACACTGAAGCTTTCTTT. Its protein product is CASGSTVNTEAFF. The chain combines TRBV12-3 or TRBV12-4 with TRBJ1-1; no firm D call. With 8 bases removed from V and 2 bases from J, the gap between germline ends came to 12 bases. This CDR3 is 13 amino acids long.

CDR3 in amino acids: CASNRVTEAFF. Here the CDR3 DNA reads TGTGCCAGCAATCGGGTCACTGAAGCTTTCTTT. V and J are TRBV6-5 and TRBJ1-1; unclear D gene. V was clipped by 7 bases and J by 4 bases, with 7 bases between them. CDR1 and CDR2 from the germline V gene are MNHEY and SVGAGI. CDR3 length: 11 residues.

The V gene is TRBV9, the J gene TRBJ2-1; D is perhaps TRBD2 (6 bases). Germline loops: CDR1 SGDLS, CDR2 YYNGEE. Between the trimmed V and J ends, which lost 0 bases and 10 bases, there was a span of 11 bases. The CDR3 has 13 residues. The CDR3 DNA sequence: TGTGCCAGCAGCGTAGCTGAAAGCGGGGAGCAGTTCTTC. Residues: CASSVAESGEQFF.

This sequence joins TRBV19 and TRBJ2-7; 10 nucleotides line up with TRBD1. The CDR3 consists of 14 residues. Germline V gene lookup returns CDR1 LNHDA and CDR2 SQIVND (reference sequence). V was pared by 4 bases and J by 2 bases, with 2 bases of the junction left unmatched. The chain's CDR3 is CASSTDRGTYEQYF. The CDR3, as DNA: TGTGCCAGTAGTACGGACAGGGGGACCTACGAGCAGTACTTC. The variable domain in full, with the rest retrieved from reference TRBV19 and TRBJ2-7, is DGGITQSPKYLFRKEGQNVTLSCEQNLNHDAMYWYRQDPGQGLRLIYYSQIVNDFQKGDIAEGYSVSREKKESFPLTVTSAQKNPTAFYLCASSTDRGTYEQYFGPGTRLTVT.

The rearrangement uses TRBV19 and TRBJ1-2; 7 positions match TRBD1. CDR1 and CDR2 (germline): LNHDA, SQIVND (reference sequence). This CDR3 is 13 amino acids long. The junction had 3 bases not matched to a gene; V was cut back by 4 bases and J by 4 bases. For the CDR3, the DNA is TGTGCCAGTAGTACGGACAGGAGCTATGGCTACACCTTC. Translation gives CASSTDRSYGYTF.